This T cell receptor (beta chain) was captured by sequencing in a study of blood T cell repertoires in COVID-19. At the level of the study: Researchers got acute and convalescent COVID-19 samples from the United States, Italy and Spain. The analysed material was cDNA or gDNA that came from T cells, B-cell-depleted T cells, or PBMCs.

The Seattle site enrolled patients during active infection and followed them longitudinally. V dropped 4 bases and J dropped 0 bases, with 13 bases sitting between them. Germline V gene sequence: CDR1 KGHSH, CDR2 LQKENI. The CDR3 loop spans 16 amino acids. The data were produced by immunoSEQ multiplex PCR, yet TCRdb's version contains in-frame clones alone and is incomplete. The sample carries 200,000 to 250,000 clones, 75% to 85% recorded once. The sample holds a few counts of this clone. The receptor was derived from a woman older than 75 with COVID-19, enrolled during active disease. The chain employs TRBV18 and TRBJ2-1; a possible D gene is TRBD2 (5 bases). The specimen sequenced was peripheral blood. The CDR3 nucleotides are TGTGCCAGCTCACTCTGGACTCCGAGCTCCTACAATGAGCAGTTCTTC. Its translation is CASSLWTPSSYNEQFF. The full variable domain, its missing parts supplied by reference TRBV18 and TRBJ2-1, is NAGVMQNPRHLVRRRGQEARLRCSPMKGHSHVYWYRQLPEEGLKFMVYLQKENIIDESGMPKERFSAEFPKEGPSILRIQQVVRGDSAAYFCASSLWTPSSYNEQFFGPGTRLTVL.